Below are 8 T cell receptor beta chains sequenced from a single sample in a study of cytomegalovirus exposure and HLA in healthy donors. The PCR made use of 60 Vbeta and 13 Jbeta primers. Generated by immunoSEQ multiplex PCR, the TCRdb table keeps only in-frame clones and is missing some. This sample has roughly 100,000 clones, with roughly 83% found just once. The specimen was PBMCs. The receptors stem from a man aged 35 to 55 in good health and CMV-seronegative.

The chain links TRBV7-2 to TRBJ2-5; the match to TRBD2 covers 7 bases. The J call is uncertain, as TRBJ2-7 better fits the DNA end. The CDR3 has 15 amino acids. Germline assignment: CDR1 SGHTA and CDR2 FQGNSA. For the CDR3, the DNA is TGTGCCAGCAGCTCCCAGGGCGGGGGACCCTACGAGCAGTACTTC. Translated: CASSSQGGGPYEQYF.

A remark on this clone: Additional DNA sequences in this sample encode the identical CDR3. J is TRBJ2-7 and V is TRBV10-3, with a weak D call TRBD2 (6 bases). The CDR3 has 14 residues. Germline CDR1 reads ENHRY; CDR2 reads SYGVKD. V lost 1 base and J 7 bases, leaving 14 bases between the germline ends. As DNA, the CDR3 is TGTGCCATCAGTGAGTGGGGTCGGGGGTTGGAGCAGTACTTC. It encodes CAISEWGRGLEQYF.

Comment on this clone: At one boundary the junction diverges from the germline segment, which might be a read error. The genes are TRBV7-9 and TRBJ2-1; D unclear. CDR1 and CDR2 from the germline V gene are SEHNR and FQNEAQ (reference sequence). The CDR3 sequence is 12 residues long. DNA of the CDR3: TGTGCCAGCATCTTAAGTAGTAATGAGCAGTTCTTC. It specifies CASILSSNEQFF.

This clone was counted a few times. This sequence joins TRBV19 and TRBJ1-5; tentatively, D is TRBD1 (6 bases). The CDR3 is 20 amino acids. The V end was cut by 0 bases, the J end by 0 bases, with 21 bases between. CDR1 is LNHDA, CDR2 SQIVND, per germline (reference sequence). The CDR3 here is CASSIEANTGFGVSNQPQHF. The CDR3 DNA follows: TGTGCCAGTAGTATAGAAGCGAACACAGGGTTTGGGGTTAGCAATCAGCCCCAGCATTTT.

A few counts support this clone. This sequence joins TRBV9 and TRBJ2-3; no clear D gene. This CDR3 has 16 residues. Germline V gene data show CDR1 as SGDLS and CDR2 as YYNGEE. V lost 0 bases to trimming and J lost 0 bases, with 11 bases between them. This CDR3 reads CASSVGAYPSTDTQYF. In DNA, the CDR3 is TGTGCCAGCAGCGTAGGGGCGTATCCTAGCACAGATACGCAGTATTTT.

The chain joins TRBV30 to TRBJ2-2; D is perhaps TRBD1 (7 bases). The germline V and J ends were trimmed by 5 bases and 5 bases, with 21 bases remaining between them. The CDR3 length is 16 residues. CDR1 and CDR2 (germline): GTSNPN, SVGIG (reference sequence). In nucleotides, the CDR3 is TGTGCCTGGCCACCCCGGAGGGCAGGGGGTACCGGGGAGCTGTTTTTT. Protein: CAWPPRRAGGTGELFF.

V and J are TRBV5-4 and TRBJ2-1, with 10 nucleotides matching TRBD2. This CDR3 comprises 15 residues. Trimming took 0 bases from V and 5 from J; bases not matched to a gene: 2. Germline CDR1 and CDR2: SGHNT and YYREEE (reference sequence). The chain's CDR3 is CASSLGTSGNNEQFF. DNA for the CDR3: TGTGCCAGCAGCTTGGGGACTAGCGGTAACAATGAGCAGTTCTTC.

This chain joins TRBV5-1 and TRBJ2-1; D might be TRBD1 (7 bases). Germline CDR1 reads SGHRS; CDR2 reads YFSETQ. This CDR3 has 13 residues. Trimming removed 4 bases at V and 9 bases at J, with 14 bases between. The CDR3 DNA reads TGCGCCAGCAGCGCGGGACAGTTCGCTGAGCAGTTCTTC. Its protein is CASSAGQFAEQFF.